These 32 T cell receptor beta chains originate from one sample sequenced in a study of preoperative IRX-2 immunotherapy in early breast cancer. Profiling relied on immunoSEQ multiplex PCR, and the TCRdb table lists in-frame clones only, not all of them. The sample consists of about 26,000 clones, approximately 75% of them appearing once. Treatment here: preoperative locoregional IRX-2 cytokine immunotherapy. Sample: lymph node tissue, taken after IRX-2 immunotherapy. The receptors originated from a human donor with breast cancer.

The sample holds a few counts of this clone. The chain employs TRBV15 and TRBJ2-1; D not resolved. Germline V gene lookup returns CDR1 LNHNV and CDR2 YYDKDF (reference sequence). CDR3 length equals 14 residues. V lost 8 bases, J lost 4 bases, and 15 bases lay in between. CDR3 residues: CATANPHTYNEQFF. The CDR3 nucleotides are TGTGCCACCGCCAACCCGCACACTTACAATGAGCAGTTCTTC.

The chain joins TRBV15 to TRBJ2-1, with TRBD1 matching 8 bases. Losses at the gene ends were 1 base for V and 7 bases for J; bases not matched to a gene: 12. This CDR3 is 17 amino acids long. The germline gives CDR1 LNHNV, CDR2 YYDKDF (reference sequence). CDR3 bases: TGTGCCACCAGCAGAGCATCCTGGACAGGGTCCGGGAATGAGCAGTTCTTC. It yields the protein CATSRASWTGSGNEQFF.

The sample holds a few counts of this clone. The gene calls are TRBV19 and TRBJ2-4; D perhaps matches TRBD1 (5 bases). V dropped 6 bases and J dropped 6 bases, with 18 bases sitting between them. CDR3 length: 15 amino acids. Germline assignment: CDR1 LNHDA and CDR2 SQIVND (reference sequence). The CDR3 bases are TGTGCCAGTAGCCGTCGGGCACTTAGGGGAAACATTCAGTACTTC. Translation: CASSRRALRGNIQYF. The whole variable domain, filled in from reference TRBV19 and TRBJ2-4, reads DGGITQSPKYLFRKEGQNVTLSCEQNLNHDAMYWYRQDPGQGLRLIYYSQIVNDFQKGDIAEGYSVSREKKESFPLTVTSAQKNPTAFYLCASSRRALRGNIQYFGAGTRLSVL.

In DNA form, the CDR3 reads TGTGCCAGTAGTCTCTCCCCAGGGCGGACCGGGGAGCTGTTTTTT. Translated, it gives CASSLSPGRTGELFF. The chain recombines TRBV19 with TRBJ2-2; tentative D call: TRBD1 (5 bases). Deletions cut 5 bases from V and 5 bases from J, with 15 bases between. The CDR3 loop spans 15 amino acids. In germline, CDR1 is LNHDA, CDR2 SQIVND (reference sequence).

The CDR3: CAWSVLGEYEQYF. The DNA of the CDR3 is TGTGCCTGGAGTGTCTTGGGAGAGTACGAGCAGTACTTC. J is TRBJ2-7 and V is TRBV30; D possibly corresponds to TRBD2 (5 bases). The CDR3 consists of 13 residues. Germline V gives CDR1 GTSNPN, CDR2 SVGIG (reference sequence). V shed 0 bases and J shed 4 bases, with 10 bases lying between them.

The chain recombines TRBV30 with TRBJ1-3; maybe TRBD1 (6 bases). Germline assignment: CDR1 GTSNPN and CDR2 SVGIG (reference sequence). V was cut by 0 bases and J by 7 bases, with 10 bases left in between. This CDR3 is built from 13 residues. CDR3 nucleotide sequence: TGTGCCTGGAGTGTAAACAGGGTGAACACCATATATTTT. Protein sequence: CAWSVNRVNTIYF.

The chain couples TRBV19 to TRBJ1-1, with TRBD1 identical over 8 bases. This CDR3 region has 14 residues. Looked up from germline, CDR1 is LNHDA and CDR2 is SQIVND (reference sequence). The junction had 5 bases not matched to a gene; V was cut back by 3 bases and J by 5 bases. Written as DNA, the CDR3 is TGTGCCAGTAGTATCCAGGGGGCGAAGACTGAAGCTTTCTTT. It translates to CASSIQGAKTEAFF.

This clone was seen just once. The chain combines TRBV6-7 with TRBJ2-7; D perhaps matches TRBD1 (6 bases). TRBV6-7 is identified as an open reading frame with a role that is uncertain. V gave up 5 bases and J gave up 6 bases, with 14 bases separating them. This CDR3 is built from 13 residues. As DNA, the CDR3 is TGTGCCAGCAGTGAACAGGGTAAGGGCGAGCAGTACGTC. Translating it yields CASSEQGKGEQYV.

The rearrangement uses TRBV28 and TRBJ2-2; D may be TRBD1 or TRBD2 (5 bases each). There are 14 residues in the CDR3. Trimming pared 6 bases from V and 7 bases from J, leaving 15 bases between. Looked up from germline, CDR1 is MDHEN and CDR2 is SYDVKM. The CDR3 DNA follows: TGTGCCAGCAGGACAGAGGGCGCGGGCGGGGAGCTGTTTTTT. Encoded protein: CASRTEGAGGELFF.

The chain uses TRBV19 and TRBJ1-4; D uncertain. Trimming stripped 3 bases from V and 7 bases from J, with 9 bases between. This CDR3 region has 13 residues. Germline CDR1 is LNHDA and CDR2 is SQIVND (reference sequence). For the CDR3, the DNA is TGTGCCAGTAGTATTGAGGGTGGTGAAAAACTGTTTTTT. Translation gives CASSIEGGEKLFF.

The rearrangement uses TRBV11-3 and TRBJ1-6, with 9 positions matching TRBD1. V lost 3 bases and J lost 9; bases outside the gene matches: 3. The CDR3 totals 14 residues. Germline V gene data show CDR1 as SGHNT and CDR2 as YENEEA. CDR3 bases: TGTGCCAGCAGCTTGACGGACAGGGGTTCACCCCTCCACTTT. This gives the protein CASSLTDRGSPLHF. The full variable domain, completed using reference TRBV11-3 and TRBJ1-6, is EAGVVQSPRYKIIEKKQPVAFWCNPISGHNTLYWYLQNLGQGPELLIRYENEEAVDDSQLPKDRFSAERLKGVDSTLKIQPAELGDSAVYLCASSLTDRGSPLHFGNGTRLTVT.

This sequence joins TRBV6-8 and TRBJ1-4; D not resolved. Germline lookup yields CDR1 MNHGY and CDR2 SAAAGT. V was clipped by 5 bases and J by 3 bases, with 10 bases between them. The CDR3 covers 14 residues. The CDR3 DNA follows: TGTGCCAGCAGTGTTGGATGGGCTAATGAAAAACTGTTTTTT. Translated, it gives CASSVGWANEKLFF.

The chain is built from TRBV12-2 and TRBJ2-1; TRBD2, the table's D call, lacks a check against the DNA. TRBV12-2 is designated a pseudogene. The CDR3 is 14 amino acids. CDR3 sequence (DNA): TGTGCTAGCGCCAGGGGACTAGGTCACAATGAGCAGTTCTTC. It translates to CASARGLGHNEQFF.

The V call is TRBV11-3, the J call TRBJ1-1; D unresolved. CDR3 size: 14 residues. V was clipped by 2 bases and J by 1 base, with 8 bases between them. CDR1 and CDR2 (germline): SGHNT, YENEEA. The CDR3 DNA reads TGTGCCAGCAGCTTACCAGTGCGGAACACTGAAGCTTTCTTT. As protein: CASSLPVRNTEAFF. Full variable domain (remainder filled in from reference TRBV11-3 and TRBJ1-1): EAGVVQSPRYKIIEKKQPVAFWCNPISGHNTLYWYLQNLGQGPELLIRYENEEAVDDSQLPKDRFSAERLKGVDSTLKIQPAELGDSAVYLCASSLPVRNTEAFFGQGTRLTVV.

A word on this clone: The CDR3 ends on some other residue instead of the conserved phenylalanine or tryptophan, so this is likely a read error. The DNA is left out, because the CDR3 cannot be placed on it with certainty; the CDR3 is given as TCRdb lists it. The J gene is TRBJ1-6, the V gene TRBV6-7. TRBV6-7 qualifies as an ORF whose function is uncertain. The CDR3 is 11 amino acids in total, end residues counted. Here the CDR3 reads CASSDVGRRGG.

The chain couples TRBV30 to TRBJ1-2; tentative D call: TRBD1 (5 bases). The germline V gene encodes CDR1 GTSNPN and CDR2 SVGIG (reference sequence). Trimming stripped 5 bases from V and 4 bases from J, with 17 bases between. This CDR3 spans 14 amino acids. The CDR3 sequence is CAWVGPSFLYGYTF. DNA for the CDR3: TGTGCCTGGGTGGGACCTTCTTTTCTCTATGGCTACACCTTC.

The rearrangement links TRBV23-1 to TRBJ2-5; TRBD2 aligns across 12 bases. TRBV23-1 falls under the ORF class, with uncertain function. V shed 10 bases, J shed 5 bases, and the junction held 11 bases outside the gene matches. The length of the CDR3 is 15 residues. Here the CDR3 DNA reads TGCGCCAAGTCCCTACTAGCGGGGGGATCGGAGACCCAGTACTTC. Encoded protein: CAKSLLAGGSETQYF.

In this sample, this clone turned up a few times. This chain connects TRBV15 to TRBJ1-4, with D possibly TRBD1 on 6 matching bases. CDR1 and CDR2 from the germline V gene are LNHNV and YYDKDF (reference sequence). Trimming removed 0 bases at V and 7 bases at J, with 15 bases between. The CDR3 has 16 residues. In nucleotides, the CDR3 is TGTGCCACCAGCAGAGAGATGATTGGACAGCGTGAAAAACTGTTTTTT. Amino acids: CATSREMIGQREKLFF.

This clone was seen more than once but under ten times. This chain joins TRBV28 and TRBJ1-2; D not certain. This CDR3 has 12 amino acids. Germline-derived CDR1 and CDR2 are MDHEN and SYDVKM. V lost 5 bases, J lost 8 bases, and 12 bases lay in between. The CDR3 here is CASSGSALGYTF. The CDR3 region has the DNA TGTGCCAGCAGTGGTTCAGCGCTCGGCTACACCTTC.

V is TRBV29-1 and J is TRBJ2-6, with D maybe TRBD1 (5 bases). CDR3 length: 15 residues. V was trimmed by 6 bases and J by 0 bases, leaving 12 bases between them. Germline V gives CDR1 SQVTM, CDR2 ANQGSEA. DNA for the CDR3: TGCAGCGTACCGACAGCACGCTCTGGGGCCAACGTCCTGACTTTC. Translated, it gives CSVPTARSGANVLTF.

With respect to this clone: One end of the junction is discordant with germline, which a read error may explain. The chain joins TRBV6-8 to TRBJ1-1; D remains unclear. Germline V gene sequence: CDR1 MNHGY, CDR2 SAAAGT. The CDR3 spans 13 residues. CDR3 DNA sequence: TGTGCCATCAGTGCCGGGATGGGCACTGAAGCTTTCTTT. It yields the protein CAISAGMGTEAFF.

The gene calls are TRBV19 and TRBJ2-3; D tentatively reads TRBD1 or TRBD2 (6 bases each). CDR1 is LNHDA and CDR2 is SQIVND in the germline V gene (reference sequence). V was clipped by 7 bases and J by 3 bases, with 14 bases between them. CDR3 length equals 14 residues. The DNA for the CDR3 is TGTGCCAGTAAGGAGGGCAGGGGTACAGATACGCAGTATTTT. Its protein product is CASKEGRGTDTQYF.

This clone occurred once. CDR3 DNA sequence: TGTGCCAGCAGCTCCGGGACCCCCCGGGAAAAACTGTTTTTT. Translation gives CASSSGTPREKLFF. The chain employs TRBV7-6 and TRBJ1-4; perhaps TRBD1 as D (5 bases). Trimming shortened V by 4 bases and J by 8 bases, and 14 bases separated the two germline ends. Germline CDR1 SGHVS, CDR2 FNYEAQ. This CDR3 contains 14 residues.

This clone occurred once. This chain uses TRBV19 with TRBJ2-1, with a possible D match to TRBD2 (6 bases). The CDR3 has 15 residues. Germline-derived CDR1 and CDR2 are LNHDA and SQIVND (reference sequence). Trimming removed 3 bases at V and 2 bases at J, with 11 bases between. The CDR3 coding sequence is TGTGCCAGTAGTATGTCGCGGGGAACCTACAATGAGCAGTTCTTC. Amino acids: CASSMSRGTYNEQFF.

This chain connects TRBV5-1 to TRBJ1-1; TRBD1 is a possible D gene (5 bases). Trimming shortened V by 3 bases and J by 3 bases, and 12 bases separated the two germline ends. Germline assignment: CDR1 SGHRS and CDR2 YFSETQ. The CDR3 has 14 residues. The CDR3 nucleotides are TGCGCCAGCAGCTCCAACCTGGGGGACACTGAAGCTTTCTTT. This encodes CASSSNLGDTEAFF.

This chain uses TRBV6-8 with TRBJ2-7; 9 bases line up with TRBD1. Germline CDR1 reads MNHGY; CDR2 reads SAAAGT. J lost 3 bases, V lost 5 bases, and 11 bases had no gene match. The CDR3 is made up of 16 amino acids. CDR3 in amino acids: CASSEGNRGLGYEQYF. For the CDR3, the DNA is TGTGCCAGCAGTGAGGGGAACAGGGGGCTAGGCTACGAGCAGTACTTC.

The J gene is TRBJ2-1, the V gene TRBV25-1; possibly TRBD1 for D (5 bases). This CDR3 spans 16 amino acids. Trimming removed 3 bases at V and 3 bases at J, with 15 bases between. Per germline, CDR1 MGHDK and CDR2 SYGVNS. CDR3 bases: TGTGCCAGCAGTGATCCAGGGTTGGGCCTCTACAATGAGCAGTTCTTC. This translates into CASSDPGLGLYNEQFF.

J is TRBJ2-5 and V is TRBV6-8, with D maybe TRBD2 (5 bases). The CDR3 has 13 amino acids. CDR1 and CDR2 (germline): MNHGY, SAAAGT. V gave up 6 bases and J gave up 1 base, with 9 bases separating them. The CDR3 nucleotides are TGTGCCAGCAGAATCGGGGTCCAAGAGACCCAGTACTTC. The encoded protein is CASRIGVQETQYF.

With regard to this clone: An end of the junction does not agree with germline; a read error may underlie this. V is TRBV6-4 and J is TRBJ1-2; D not resolved. CDR1 MRHNA and CDR2 SNTAGT come from the germline V gene. This CDR3 comprises 14 residues. CDR3 loop: CAISEGRTNYGYTF. The CDR3 DNA follows: TGTGCCATCAGTGAAGGCAGGACGAACTATGGCTACACCTTC.

The chain is built from TRBV18 and TRBJ2-7; D possibly uses TRBD1 or TRBD2 (5 bases each). The length of the CDR3 is 13 residues. The ends were cut back, 6 bases at V and 7 bases at J, with 16 bases in the middle. Germline V gene sequence: CDR1 KGHSH, CDR2 LQKENI. CDR3 region: CASSQEAWGEQYV. The CDR3 DNA sequence: TGTGCCAGCTCGCAAGAAGCTTGGGGGGAGCAGTACGTC.

This clone was picked up a small number of times. The chain carries TRBV18 and TRBJ1-1; D possibly corresponds to TRBD1 (6 bases). Germline CDR1 and CDR2: KGHSH and LQKENI. The CDR3 covers 16 residues. Trimming took 2 bases from V and 0 from J, leaving 13 bases between them. The CDR3 region is CASSPTGRLMNTEAFF. In DNA, the CDR3 is TGTGCCAGCTCACCAACAGGGAGGCTTATGAACACTGAAGCTTTCTTT.

The chain carries TRBV6-8 and TRBJ2-7; no clear D. Germline V gives CDR1 MNHGY, CDR2 SAAAGT. CDR3 length equals 12 residues. Trimming stripped 6 bases from V and 0 bases from J, with 6 bases between. The CDR3 reads CASRPSSYEQYV. CDR3 DNA: TGTGCCAGCAGGCCCAGCTCCTACGAGCAGTACGTC.